The clone carrying this T cell receptor beta chain was seen repeatedly, ten times or more. Its cognate antigen is unknown. These data originate in a study of tumor-infiltrating lymphocytes in primary liver carcinoma. About the study: Tissue type made little difference to sample yields of roughly 3.5 to 7.5 million productive TCRbeta reads. Findings and caveats of the study: All five tumor regions shared only about 7-25% of top clones.

Taking about 18-30 mg of unsorted bulk tissue, the authors co-extracted RNA and DNA. Production of TCR beta cDNA used roughly 0.55 ug total RNA together with a constant-region primer. ARM-PCR, slightly modified, supplied the TCR beta libraries through three nested multiplex PCR rounds. In TCRdb, the multiplex PCR reads were re-called with MiXCR into one record per CDR3 protein. The profile shows about 100,000 distinct CDR3 sequences, more than 60% of them singletons. The source of this sequence is a woman aged 55 to 70 with primary liver carcinoma and hepatitis B virus infection. Sequenced material: liver tumor tissue from sampling region 5. Stated subset: tumor region T5, tumor centre.

The CDR3 bases are TGTGCCAGCAGCTTAGCTTCAAGGGCTAGCGGGAGGTACTGGGACGAGCAGTACTTC. This gives the protein CASSLASRASGRYWDEQYF. V is TRBV13 and J is TRBJ2-7; TRBD2 agrees at 11 bases. The trim removed 1 base at V and 5 bases at J, leaving 16 bases unmatched. In germline, CDR1 is PRHDT, CDR2 FYEKMQ (reference sequence). This CDR3 is built from 19 residues.